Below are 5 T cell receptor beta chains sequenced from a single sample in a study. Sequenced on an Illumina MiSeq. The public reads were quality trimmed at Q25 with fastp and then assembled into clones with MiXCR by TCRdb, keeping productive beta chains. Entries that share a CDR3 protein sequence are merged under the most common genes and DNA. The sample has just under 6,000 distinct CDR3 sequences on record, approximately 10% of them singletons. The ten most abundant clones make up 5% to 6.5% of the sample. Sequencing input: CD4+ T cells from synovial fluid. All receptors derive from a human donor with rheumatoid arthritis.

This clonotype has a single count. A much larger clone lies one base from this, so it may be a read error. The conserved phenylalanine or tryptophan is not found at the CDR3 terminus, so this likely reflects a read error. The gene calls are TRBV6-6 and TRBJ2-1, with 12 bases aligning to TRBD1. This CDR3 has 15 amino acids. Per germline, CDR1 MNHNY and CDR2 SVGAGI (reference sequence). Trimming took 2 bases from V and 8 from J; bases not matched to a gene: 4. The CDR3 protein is CASSYGTGGGDEQFL. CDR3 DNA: TGTGCCAGCAGTTACGGGACAGGGGGCGGCGATGAGCAGTTCCTC.

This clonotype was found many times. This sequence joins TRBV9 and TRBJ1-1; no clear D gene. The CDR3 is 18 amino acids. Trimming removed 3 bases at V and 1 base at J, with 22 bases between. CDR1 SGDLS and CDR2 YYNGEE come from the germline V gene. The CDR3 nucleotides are TGTGCCAGCAGCGCGCCCTCACACGCCCGTGAGGGGAACACTGAAGCTTTCTTT. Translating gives CASSAPSHAREGNTEAFF.

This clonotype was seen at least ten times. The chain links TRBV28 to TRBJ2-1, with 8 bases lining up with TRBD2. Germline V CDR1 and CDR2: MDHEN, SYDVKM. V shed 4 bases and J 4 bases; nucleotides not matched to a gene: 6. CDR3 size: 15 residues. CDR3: CASSSFSGTYNEQFF. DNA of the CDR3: TGTGCCAGCAGTTCTTTTAGCGGGACTTACAATGAGCAGTTCTTC.

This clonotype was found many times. CDR3 DNA: TGTGCCAGCTCACCAATGAGTACTCACATATACAATGAGCAGTTCTTC. Encoded protein: CASSPMSTHIYNEQFF. The chain carries TRBV18 and TRBJ2-1; D remains ambiguous. There are 16 residues in the CDR3. From germline, CDR1 is KGHSH and CDR2 LQKENI. Trimming took 2 bases from V and 4 from J, leaving 15 bases between them.

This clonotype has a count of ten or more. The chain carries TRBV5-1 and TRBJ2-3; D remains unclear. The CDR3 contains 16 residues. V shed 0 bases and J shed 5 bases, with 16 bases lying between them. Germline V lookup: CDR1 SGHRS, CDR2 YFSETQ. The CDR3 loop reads CASSLAVASDGDTQYF. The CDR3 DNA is TGCGCCAGCAGCTTGGCCGTAGCCTCTGACGGAGATACGCAGTATTTT.